The TCR beta chain described here comes from a study of CD8+ T cells in alopecia areata. Across the study: Tofacitinib administration to treated patients was oral, at 5 to 10 mg twice daily. Tofacitinib therapy lasting 6 to 18 months was followed by 6 months off drug.

Per the germline V gene, CDR1 is SGHTA and CDR2 is FQGNSA. V dropped 3 bases and J dropped 3; count of bases not matched to a gene: 11. The CDR3 is 17 amino acids. Sequencing templates came from extracted RNA that was reverse transcribed into cDNA. Generated by immunoSEQ multiplex PCR, the TCRdb table keeps only in-frame clones and is missing some. This table holds about 120,000 clones, more than 30% found once. This clone was detected ten times or more. Separation by sorting yielded CD4+ and CD8+ T cells from PBMCs. The chain combines TRBV7-2 with TRBJ2-5; 9 nucleotides match TRBD2. The sequenced sample was CD4+ T cells sorted from blood. This clonotype was sampled from a human donor with alopecia areata. The CDR3 bases are TGTGCCAGCAGCTTGGGGCCGCGGGGGGGCCTGAAAGAGACCCAGTACTTC. Residues: CASSLGPRGGLKETQYF.